These T cell receptor beta chains were read from a single sample in a study of shared clonotypes between healthy human individuals. TCRdb's copy holds only in-frame clones and misses some; the assay was immunoSEQ multiplex PCR. The data contain approximately 980,000 clones, about 80% of them seen just once; the ten biggest clones take up approximately 1.5%. The specimen was memory CD4+ T cells sorted from blood. The receptor source for this set is a young man in good health. CDR3s include the opening cysteine and the closing phenylalanine or tryptophan. D genes are given only for firm matches. Part of the rows lack a size; the others show once, few, many or a class for expanded clones.

>.|TRBV23-1|.|TRBJ2-5
TGCGCCAGCAGTCAATCGAAAGTGGAGACCCAGTACTTC
CASSQSKVETQYF
>.|TRBV7-9|.|TRBJ2-6
TGTGCCAGCAGCCGGCGGACAGCGGGGGCCAACGTCCTGACTTTC
CASSRRTAGANVLTF
>TRBD2|TRBV7-2|once|TRBJ2-7
TGTGCCAGCAGCTCCGGGGTAGCGGGAGGGCAGGACGAGCAGTACTTC
CASSSGVAGGQDEQYF
>TRBD2|TRBV5-3|.|TRBJ2-5
TGTGCCAGGAGCAGGCGGGAGGGAGGGACTCAAGAGACCCAGTACTTC
CARSRREGGTQETQYF
>.|TRBV2|.|TRBJ2-1
TGTGCCAGCAGTGTCAATGAGCAGTTCTTC
CASSVNEQFF
>.|TRBV5-1|.|TRBJ2-6
TGCGCCAGCAGCTTGATTCCAGGGGGGACCTCTGGGGCCAACGTCCTGACTTTC
CASSLIPGGTSGANVLTF
>TRBD1|TRBV19|.|TRBJ1-6
TGTGCCAGTAGCCTCCTCGCGTCAGGGGGCATCCGGAATTCACCCCTCCACTTT
CASSLLASGGIRNSPLHF
>TRBD1|TRBV6-1|.|TRBJ1-5
TGTGCCAGCAGTGACCAGGGGGTAAGCAATCAGCCCCAGCATTTT
CASSDQGVSNQPQHF
>.|TRBV29-1|few|TRBJ1-1
TGCAGCGTTGAACCCAGGCTGAACACTGAAGCTTTCTTT
CSVEPRLNTEAFF
>.|TRBV7-2|once|TRBJ2-3
TGTGCCAGCAGCTGGGGACGGGGAGCGGCAGATACGCAGTATTTT
CASSWGRGAADTQYF
>.|TRBV5-6|.|TRBJ2-3
TGTGCCAGCAGCAGCCTCGGAGGCCAGTTGCTCGGAGATACGCAGTATTTT
CASSSLGGQLLGDTQYF
>TRBD1|TRBV29-1|.|TRBJ1-2
TGCAGCGTAGATACGACAGGGGTAAACTATGGCTACACCTTC
CSVDTTGVNYGYTF
>.|TRBV6-6|.|TRBJ2-7
TGTGCCAGCAGTCGGGCCTACGAGCAGTACTTC
CASSRAYEQYF
>TRBD1|TRBV7-9|.|TRBJ2-5
TGTGCCAGCAGCCCATACGGACAGGGCGGAGGAGAGACCCAGTACTTC
CASSPYGQGGGETQYF
>.|TRBV10-3|.|TRBJ2-3
TGTGCCATCAAAAGGGGAGTTGGGACAGATACGCAGTATTTT
CAIKRGVGTDTQYF
>.|TRBV11-2|once|TRBJ2-5
TGTGCCAGCAGCTTAGCGGGACCGGTCCAAGAGACCCAGTACTTC
CASSLAGPVQETQYF
>.|TRBV6-5|.|TRBJ2-6
TGTGCCAGCAGTCGGGGGAGCGCTGGGGCCAACGTCCTGACTTTC
CASSRGSAGANVLTF
>TRBD1|TRBV30|many|TRBJ1-2
TGTGCCTGGAGTTCCCCCAGGACAGGGGGCAACTATGGCTACACCTTC
CAWSSPRTGGNYGYTF
>TRBD2|TRBV10-3|.|TRBJ2-7
TGTGCCACTTCAACTAGCGGGGGGCCCTACGAGCAGTACTTC
CATSTSGGPYEQYF
>.|TRBV4-2|.|TRBJ2-3
TGTGCCAGCAGCCAAGGGTATGGTACTCCCCTTGATGTGGATACGCAGTATTTT
CASSQGYGTPLDVDTQYF
>.|TRBV29-1|.|TRBJ2-7
TGCAGCGTTCGGGACGGGACATACGAGCAGTACTTC
CSVRDGTYEQYF
>.|TRBV2|.|TRBJ2-7
TGTGCCAGCAGTGATCCCGCGCGCGGGGCCTTC
CASSDPARGAF
>.|TRBV19|.|TRBJ2-7
TGTGCCAGTAGTATTCCAGGAGGGAGCTCCTACGAGCAGTACTTC
CASSIPGGSSYEQYF
>.|TRBV19|many|TRBJ2-1
TGTGCCAGTAGTACCGACGACAGACTACACACACTAAGGTACAATGAGCAGTTCTTC
CASSTDDRLHTLRYNEQFF
>.|TRBV4-1|.|TRBJ1-5
TGCGCCAGCAGCCAAGATCGGGGGCGTCAGCCCCAGCATTTT
CASSQDRGRQPQHF
>TRBD2|TRBV7-2|few|TRBJ2-7
TGTGCCAGCAGCTTCCCGGCGGGAGCATCCTACGAGCAGTACTTC
CASSFPAGASYEQYF
>TRBD1|TRBV19|once|TRBJ1-6
TGTGCCAGTAGGCAAGGACAGGGGAATTCACCCCTCCACTTT
CASRQGQGNSPLHF
>.|TRBV19|.|TRBJ1-3
TGTGCCAGTAGTGAGCAGGACGGGAAAACTGGAAACACCATATATTTT
CASSEQDGKTGNTIYF
>TRBD1|TRBV6-5|.|TRBJ1-2
TGTGCCAGCAGCCGACAGGGGGCGGGTGGCTACACCTTC
CASSRQGAGGYTF
>.|TRBV28|.|TRBJ1-2
TGTGCCAGCACCCCGCAAGTCGGGTTTGCATTTAACTATGGCTACACCTTC
CASTPQVGFAFNYGYTF
>TRBD1|TRBV30|.|TRBJ2-3
TGTGCCTGGAGTTCTGGGACAGGGGGCCCAGATACGCAGTATTTT
CAWSSGTGGPDTQYF
>.|TRBV2|.|TRBJ1-1
TGTGCCAGCAGAGCAGGTATTCTCGGAAGGGCTGAAGCTTTCTTT
CASRAGILGRAEAFF
>TRBD2|TRBV6-1|.|TRBJ2-3
TGTGCCAGCAGTGCAGCTAGCGGGGGCAGATCCACAGATACGCAGTATTTT
CASSAASGGRSTDTQYF
>TRBD2|TRBV4-3|few|TRBJ2-1
TGCGCCAGCAGCCAAGCGCAAGTGGCAGCGGGAACTGAGCAGTTCTTC
CASSQAQVAAGTEQFF